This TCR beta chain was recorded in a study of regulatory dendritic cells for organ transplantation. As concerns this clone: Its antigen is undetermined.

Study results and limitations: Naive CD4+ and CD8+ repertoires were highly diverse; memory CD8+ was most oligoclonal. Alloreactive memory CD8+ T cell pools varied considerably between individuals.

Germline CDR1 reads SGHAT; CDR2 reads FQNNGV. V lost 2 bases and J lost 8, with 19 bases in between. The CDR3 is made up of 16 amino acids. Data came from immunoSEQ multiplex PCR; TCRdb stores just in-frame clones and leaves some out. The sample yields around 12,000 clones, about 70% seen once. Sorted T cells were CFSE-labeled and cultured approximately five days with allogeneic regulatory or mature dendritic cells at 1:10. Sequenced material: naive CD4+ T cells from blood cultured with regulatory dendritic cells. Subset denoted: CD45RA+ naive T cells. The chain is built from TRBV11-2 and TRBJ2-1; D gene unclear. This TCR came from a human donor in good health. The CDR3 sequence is CASSLFRAARVDEQFF. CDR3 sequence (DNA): TGTGCCAGCAGCTTATTTCGAGCTGCTAGAGTCGATGAGCAGTTCTTC.